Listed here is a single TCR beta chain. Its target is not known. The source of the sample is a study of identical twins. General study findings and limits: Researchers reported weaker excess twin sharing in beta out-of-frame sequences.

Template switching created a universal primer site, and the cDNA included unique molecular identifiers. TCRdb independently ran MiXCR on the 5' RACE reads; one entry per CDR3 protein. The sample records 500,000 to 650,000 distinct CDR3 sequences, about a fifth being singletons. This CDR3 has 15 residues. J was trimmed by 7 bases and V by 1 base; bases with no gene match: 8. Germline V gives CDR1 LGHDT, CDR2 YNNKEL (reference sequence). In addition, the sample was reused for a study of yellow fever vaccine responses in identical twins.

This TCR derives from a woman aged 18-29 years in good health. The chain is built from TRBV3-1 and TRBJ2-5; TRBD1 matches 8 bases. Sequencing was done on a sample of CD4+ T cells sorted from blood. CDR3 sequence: CASSQVGQEVGTQYF. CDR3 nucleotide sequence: TGTGCCAGCAGCCAAGTGGGACAGGAAGTGGGGACCCAGTACTTC.